The 15 T cell receptor beta chains given below trace back to one sample, sequenced in a study of T cells in Graves' hyperthyroidism and ophthalmopathy. Using RNA transcripts as the source, TCR beta CDR3 regions were amplified. Using the HTBI primer set, a first-round RT-PCR was run on the TCR CDR3. TCRdb processed the multiplex PCR reads anew with MiXCR; each CDR3 protein has one entry. Of 690,000 or so distinct CDR3 sequences listed, around 20% are singletons. Sample: blood. These receptors were obtained from a woman between 45 and 60 years old with Graves' hyperthyroidism that later progressed to Graves' ophthalmopathy.

This clonotype was seen a handful of times. The CDR3 nucleotides read TGTGCCAGCAGCTTAGTTCCCACTTCAGGGGAGCAGTACTTC. Translating it yields CASSLVPTSGEQYF. V gene TRBV11-2 combines with J gene TRBJ2-7, with D perhaps TRBD1 (5 bases). Germline values: CDR1 SGHAT, CDR2 FQNNGV. V was trimmed by 1 base and J by 7 bases, leaving 14 bases between them. The CDR3 length is 14 residues.

This clonotype occurred a few times. The chain uses TRBV20-1 and TRBJ2-2; 9 nucleotides line up with TRBD1. Germline V gene sequence: CDR1 DFQATT, CDR2 SNEGSKA (reference sequence). V dropped 3 bases and J dropped 13; count of bases not matched to a gene: 6. CDR3 size: 12 residues. CDR3 residues: CSASPRDRALFF. DNA for the CDR3: TGCAGTGCTAGTCCCCGGGACAGGGCGCTGTTTTTT.

This clonotype has a count of ten or more. The chain combines TRBV6-5 with TRBJ1-1; 7 bases map to TRBD1. Unmatched junction bases numbered 6, after V lost 0 bases and J lost 2 bases. Germline V gene data show CDR1 as MNHEY and CDR2 as SVGAGI. The CDR3 is 16 amino acids. CDR3 region: CASSYSRGQTNTEAFF. In DNA, the CDR3 is TGTGCCAGCAGTTACTCTCGGGGACAGACCAACACTGAAGCTTTCTTT.

The chain has TRBV4-1 and TRBJ1-3, with a weak D call TRBD1 (5 bases). Trimming removed 0 bases from V and 4 bases from J, with 13 bases in between. The CDR3 runs 16 residues. Germline V gene sequence: CDR1 MGHRA, CDR2 YSYEKL. The CDR3 loop reads CASSQDWGEGGNTIYF. Here the CDR3 DNA reads TGCGCCAGCAGCCAAGATTGGGGGGAAGGAGGAAACACCATATATTTT.

This clonotype was counted between two and nine times. J is TRBJ1-1 and V is TRBV4-1; D is possibly TRBD1 (6 bases). This CDR3 contains 15 residues. Germline V gene lookup returns CDR1 MGHRA and CDR2 YSYEKL. Trimming removed 0 bases from V and 5 bases from J, with 13 bases in between. The CDR3 protein is CASSQDHRVSTEAFF. The DNA of the CDR3 is TGCGCCAGCAGCCAAGACCACAGGGTTAGTACTGAAGCTTTCTTT.

V and J are TRBV6-4 and TRBJ1-3, with 8 bases identical to TRBD1. The CDR3 is 17 residues long. Trimming removed 6 bases from V and 0 bases from J; junction bases left unmatched: 10. The germline V gene encodes CDR1 MRHNA and CDR2 SNTAGT. The CDR3 nucleotides are TGTGCCAGCAGCCGAAGGGGGACAGGCCGCTCTGGAAACACCATATATTTT. Amino acids: CASSRRGTGRSGNTIYF.

This clonotype was counted many times. The chain recombines TRBV11-2 with TRBJ2-5; 9 positions agree with TRBD1. V was pared by 1 base and J by 2 bases, with 5 bases of the junction left unmatched. CDR3 length equals 16 residues. Germline V gene lookup returns CDR1 SGHAT and CDR2 FQNNGV. CDR3 loop: CASSLGTGGPQETQYF. Here the CDR3 DNA reads TGTGCCAGCAGCTTAGGTACAGGGGGCCCTCAAGAGACCCAGTACTTC. Looking up the rest from reference TRBV11-2 and TRBJ2-5 gives the full variable domain: EAGVAQSPRYKIIEKRQSVAFWCNPISGHATLYWYQQILGQGPKLLIQFQNNGVVDDSQLPKDRFSAERLKGVDSTLKIQPAKLEDSAVYLCASSLGTGGPQETQYFGPGTRLLVL.

A note on this clonotype: One junction end does not reproduce the germline sequence, and a read error may be involved. The rearrangement joins TRBV3-1 to TRBJ1-5, with TRBD1 matching over 10 bases. CDR1 is LGHDT and CDR2 is YNNKEL in the germline V gene (reference sequence). This CDR3 contains 13 residues. In DNA, the CDR3 is TGTGCCACAGGGACAGGGGATAAGCAGCCCCGGCATTTT. Translated, it gives CATGTGDKQPRHF. The full variable domain, with the rest looked up from reference TRBV3-1 and TRBJ1-5, is DTAVSQTPKYLVTQMGNDKSIKCEQNLGHDTMYWYKQDSKKFLKIMFSYNNKELIINETVPNRFSPKSPDKAHLNLHINSLELGDSAVYFCATGTGDKQPRHFGDGTRLSIL.

A few counts support this clonotype. This chain links TRBV12-3 or TRBV12-4 with TRBJ2-1, with D possibly matching TRBD1 (6 bases). V gave up 7 bases and J gave up 4 bases, with 14 bases separating them. This CDR3 has 14 residues. CDR3 nucleotides: TGTGCCAGCACTCGGACAGACAGGTACAATGAGCAGTTCTTC. This translates into CASTRTDRYNEQFF.

Many counts were recorded for this clonotype. This rearrangement joins TRBV18 to TRBJ1-4; D unresolved. Trimming stripped 8 bases from V and 4 bases from J, with 17 bases between. The CDR3 covers 15 residues. Germline CDR1 KGHSH, CDR2 LQKENI. CDR3 in DNA: TGTGCCAGCCGCCCCGGAGGGCGACTTAATGAAAAACTGTTTTTT. Its protein product is CASRPGGRLNEKLFF.

This clonotype was picked up a small number of times. The chain joins TRBV5-1 to TRBJ1-2; D not certain. Germline V lookup: CDR1 SGHRS, CDR2 YFSETQ. V was shortened by 4 bases and J by 4 bases, with 14 bases between the two germline ends. The CDR3 contains 14 residues. The CDR3, as DNA: TGCGCCAGCAGCGAACAAGGTCCGATCTATGGCTACACCTTC. It is translated as CASSEQGPIYGYTF.

In this sample, this clonotype turned up many times. The rearrangement joins TRBV27 to TRBJ2-5; TRBD1 might be the D (7 bases). CDR1 and CDR2 (germline): MNHEY, SMNVEV (reference sequence). The length of the CDR3 is 16 residues. The V and J ends lost 5 bases and 5 bases respectively, with 21 bases between them. The CDR3 loop reads CASSTIPEGATETQYF. The CDR3 DNA follows: TGTGCCAGCAGTACTATCCCGGAGGGGGCCACGGAGACCCAGTACTTC.

The chain employs TRBV19 and TRBJ2-3; 10 nucleotides match TRBD2. This CDR3 region has 15 residues. Losses at the gene ends were 5 bases for V and 4 bases for J; bases not matched to a gene: 6. Per the germline V gene, CDR1 is LNHDA and CDR2 is SQIVND (reference sequence). CDR3 nucleotide sequence: TGTGCCAGTAGTTCGAGCGGGGGGGGGCCAGATACGCAGTATTTT. It specifies CASSSSGGGPDTQYF.

This clonotype was detected a few times. The V and J genes are TRBV9 and TRBJ2-5; 8 nucleotides agree with TRBD1. This CDR3 is built from 14 residues. Germline lookup yields CDR1 SGDLS and CDR2 YYNGEE. With V trimmed by 3 bases and J by 4 bases, 5 bases remained unmatched. The CDR3, as DNA: TGTGCCAGCAGCGAGGGACAGGACCCAGAGACCCAGTACTTC. This sequence encodes CASSEGQDPETQYF.

V usage is TRBV4-1 and J usage is TRBJ1-1, with D unresolved. Germline values: CDR1 MGHRA, CDR2 YSYEKL. V was shortened by 0 bases and J by 7 bases, with 9 bases between the two germline ends. The CDR3 totals 13 residues. This CDR3 reads CASSQEHGNEAFF. In DNA, the CDR3 is TGCGCCAGCAGCCAAGAACATGGTAATGAAGCTTTCTTT.